The next 3 T cell receptor beta chains were all read from a single sample in a study of cytomegalovirus exposure and HLA in healthy donors. The PCR ran on 60 Vbeta and 13 Jbeta primers. Assay: immunoSEQ multiplex PCR; the TCRdb copy retains only in-frame clones and omits some. In all, the sample yields under 65,000 clones. The sequenced sample was PBMCs. Source of these receptors: a young woman in good health and CMV-seropositive.

The CDR3 spells CSAGTSGGVETQYF. DNA for the CDR3: TGCAGCGCTGGGACTAGCGGAGGTGTAGAGACCCAGTACTTC. V and J are TRBV29-1 and TRBJ2-5; TRBD2 matches 11 bases. The CDR3 is 14 amino acids. V lost 7 bases and J lost 4; bases outside the gene matches: 8. Germline V gene lookup returns CDR1 SQVTM and CDR2 ANQGSEA.

The chain links TRBV2 to TRBJ1-5; TRBD1 aligns across 7 bases. CDR3 length: 14 amino acids. Losses at the gene ends were 6 bases for V and 2 bases for J; bases not matched to a gene: 4. Germline V gives CDR1 SNHLY, CDR2 FYNNEI. In nucleotides, the CDR3 is TGTGCCAGCAGCCTCGGACAGGGCAATCAGCCCCAGCATTTT. Its protein is CASSLGQGNQPQHF. The complete variable domain, with remaining parts taken from reference TRBV2 and TRBJ1-5, reads EPEVTQTPSHQVTQMGQEVILRCVPISNHLYFYWYRQILGQKVEFLVSFYNNEISEKSEIFDDQFSVERPDGSNFTLKIRSTKLEDSAMYFCASSLGQGNQPQHFGDGTRLSIL.

The chain employs TRBV7-2 and TRBJ2-7, with D tentatively TRBD2 (5 bases). The germline gives CDR1 SGHTA, CDR2 FQGNSA. The CDR3 extends over 13 amino acids. Trimming took off 1 base at V and 4 bases at J, with 8 bases between the two ends. CDR3 sequence: CASSLVGGYEQYF. The DNA of the CDR3 is TGTGCCAGCAGCTTAGTTGGCGGGTACGAGCAGTACTTC. The full variable domain, with the rest looked up from reference TRBV7-2 and TRBJ2-7, is GAGVSQSPSNKVTEKGKDVELRCDPISGHTALYWYRQSLGQGLEFLIYFQGNSAPDKSGLPSDRFSAERTGGSVSTLTIQRTQQEDSAVYLCASSLVGGYEQYFGPGTRLTVT.